The next 20 T cell receptor beta chains were all read from a single sample in a study of blood T cell repertoires in COVID-19. TCRdb's copy holds only in-frame clones and misses some; the assay was immunoSEQ multiplex PCR. This table has some 490,000 clones, about 85% appearing once. The sequenced sample was PBMCs or T cells enriched from blood (not recorded which). These receptors all come from a woman aged 55-70 years who had recovered from COVID-19.

This chain's CDR3 is CASSRYRDHTGELFF. CDR3 DNA sequence: TGTGCCAGCAGCCGCTACAGGGATCACACCGGGGAGCTGTTTTTT. The V gene is TRBV25-1, the J gene TRBJ2-2; D is perhaps TRBD1 (6 bases). Germline lookup yields CDR1 MGHDK and CDR2 SYGVNS. Trimming removed 6 bases from V and 3 bases from J, with 14 bases in between. CDR3 length: 15 amino acids.

The chain has TRBV7-2 and TRBJ2-7, with D possibly TRBD1 on 6 matching bases. This CDR3 comprises 13 residues. V was shortened by 5 bases and J by 6 bases, with 14 bases between the two germline ends. The germline V gene has CDR1 SGHTA and CDR2 FQGNSA. The CDR3 DNA is TGTGCCAGCAGCCTCCTCTGGGGGCGCGAGCAGTACGTC. Amino acid sequence: CASSLLWGREQYV.

V and J are TRBV7-2 and TRBJ2-7, with D perhaps TRBD1 (6 bases). The CDR3 runs to 15 residues. V was cut by 0 bases and J by 1 base, with 10 bases left in between. The V gene's germline CDR1 is SGHTA and CDR2 FQGNSA. The CDR3 protein is CASSLAGQESYEQYF. The CDR3 DNA follows: TGTGCCAGCAGCTTAGCGGGACAAGAATCCTACGAGCAGTACTTC.

The chain couples TRBV6-5 to TRBJ1-4; 10 nucleotides align to TRBD1. The V gene end was trimmed by 7 bases and the J gene end by 10 bases; junction bases not matched to a gene: 9. Looked up from germline, CDR1 is MNHEY and CDR2 is SVGAGI. This CDR3 is built from 14 residues. Here the CDR3 reads CASILTGGGGKLFF. CDR3 coding DNA: TGTGCCAGCATCTTGACAGGGGGCGGGGGAAAACTGTTTTTT.

The gene calls are TRBV29-1 and TRBJ2-3; TRBD2 aligns across 7 bases. This CDR3 contains 15 residues. J was trimmed by 0 bases and V by 6 bases; bases with no gene match: 9. Germline V CDR1 and CDR2: SQVTM, ANQGSEA. DNA of the CDR3: TGCAGCGTAGATAAGCGGGGTCTGAGCACAGATACGCAGTATTTT. Its translation is CSVDKRGLSTDTQYF.

The chain joins TRBV27 to TRBJ2-2, with TRBD1 matching over 9 bases. This CDR3 spans 15 amino acids. Germline V gives CDR1 MNHEY, CDR2 SMNVEV (reference sequence). The ends lost 5 bases at V and 6 bases at J; junction bases unmatched: 7. The CDR3 is CASSGTGRIPGELFF. In DNA, the CDR3 is TGTGCCAGCAGTGGGACAGGGAGGATTCCCGGGGAGCTGTTTTTT.

The chain is built from TRBV9 and TRBJ1-2; D possibly corresponds to TRBD1 (6 bases). V lost 7 bases to trimming and J lost 2 bases, with 9 bases between them. Germline CDR1 SGDLS, CDR2 YYNGEE. The CDR3 is 12 amino acids. Here the CDR3 DNA reads TGTGCCAGCCGAGGGGGAAACTATGGCTACACCTTC. This codes for CASRGGNYGYTF.

This clone occurred once. This chain uses TRBV30 with TRBJ2-2; 7 bases are shared with TRBD2. This CDR3 contains 14 residues. Per germline, CDR1 GTSNPN and CDR2 SVGIG (reference sequence). The J segment lost 8 bases and the V segment lost 3 bases, leaving 9 bases of the junction unmatched. CDR3 in amino acids: CAWRGGGRAGELFF. DNA of the CDR3: TGTGCCTGGAGGGGCGGGGGTCGAGCGGGGGAGCTGTTTTTT.

This clone was seen a handful of times. The V and J genes are TRBV7-9 and TRBJ2-2; D is unresolved. The length of the CDR3 is 15 residues. In germline, CDR1 is SEHNR, CDR2 FQNEAQ (reference sequence). With 1 base removed from V and 0 bases from J, the gap between germline ends came to 6 bases. DNA for the CDR3: TGTGCCAGCAGCTTAGTCCGGGCGAACACCGGGGAGCTGTTTTTT. Its protein is CASSLVRANTGELFF.

This chain joins TRBV4-1 and TRBJ1-4; D is uncertain. Germline V CDR1 and CDR2: MGHRA, YSYEKL. The CDR3 contains 14 residues. Trimming pared 4 bases from V and 0 bases from J, leaving 6 bases between. In DNA, the CDR3 is TGCGCCAGCAGCCGGCTTGCAACTAATGAAAAACTGTTTTTT. It yields the protein CASSRLATNEKLFF.

The chain couples TRBV29-1 to TRBJ1-2; 10 bases are a match to TRBD1. Trimming took 3 bases from V and 5 from J; bases not matched to a gene: 6. Germline assignment: CDR1 SQVTM and CDR2 ANQGSEA. The CDR3 runs to 14 residues. The CDR3 nucleotides read TGCAGCGTTGACCGGGGGGGACAGGGGTATGGCTACACCTTC. This sequence encodes CSVDRGGQGYGYTF. The variable domain in full, with the rest retrieved from reference TRBV29-1 and TRBJ1-2, is SAVISQKPSRDICQRGTSLTIQCQVDSQVTMMFWYRQQPGQSLTLIATANQGSEATYESGFVIDKFPISRPNLTFSTLTVSNMSPEDSSIYLCSVDRGGQGYGYTFGSGTRLTVV.

The chain is built from TRBV12-3 or TRBV12-4 and TRBJ2-5; no clear D gene. The CDR3 loop spans 13 amino acids. V gave up 4 bases and J gave up 0 bases, with 6 bases separating them. In DNA form, the CDR3 reads TGTGCCAGCAGTTCCCCGTACCAAGAGACCCAGTACTTC. It yields the protein CASSSPYQETQYF.

This clone was seen a handful of times. The chain joins TRBV28 to TRBJ1-2, with a possible D match to TRBD1 (5 bases). Germline V gene sequence: CDR1 MDHEN, CDR2 SYDVKM. CDR3 size: 14 residues. Trimming stripped 8 bases from V and 0 bases from J, with 13 bases between. The CDR3 bases are TGTGCCAGCCTAACGGGGGGGTCTAACTATGGCTACACCTTC. It codes for CASLTGGSNYGYTF.

The chain carries TRBV10-3 and TRBJ2-3; 11 bases align to TRBD1. V lost 5 bases, J lost 0 bases, and 7 bases stayed unmatched. This CDR3 comprises 17 residues. The V gene's germline CDR1 is ENHRY and CDR2 SYGVKD. The CDR3 region has the DNA TGTGCCATCAGTTCGGGACAGGGGGGATCTAGCACAGATACGCAGTATTTT. Its protein is CAISSGQGGSSTDTQYF.

This clone was seen a handful of times. This chain uses TRBV30 with TRBJ1-4; TRBD1 is a possible D gene (6 bases). The germline V gene encodes CDR1 GTSNPN and CDR2 SVGIG (reference sequence). CDR3 size: 15 residues. V lost 0 bases and J 6 bases, leaving 14 bases between the germline ends. This chain's CDR3 is CAWSVPVAGDEKLFF. The DNA of the CDR3 is TGTGCCTGGAGTGTACCGGTGGCAGGGGATGAAAAACTGTTTTTT.

The J gene is TRBJ1-4, the V gene TRBV9, with D possibly matching TRBD1 (5 bases). CDR3 length: 14 amino acids. V was cut by 4 bases and J by 7 bases, with 14 bases left in between. Looked up from germline, CDR1 is SGDLS and CDR2 is YYNGEE. The CDR3 nucleotides read TGTGCCAGCAGCCTCCGGACGGGGGGTGAAAAACTGTTTTTT. As protein: CASSLRTGGEKLFF.

V usage is TRBV7-2 and J usage is TRBJ2-5; D ambiguous. Trimming cost V 3 bases and J 4 bases, with 12 bases left between them. The CDR3 is 14 amino acids. The germline gives CDR1 SGHTA, CDR2 FQGNSA. The CDR3 loop is CASSFKTAGETQYF. Here the CDR3 DNA reads TGTGCCAGCAGCTTCAAAACGGCAGGAGAGACCCAGTACTTC. Using reference TRBV7-2 and TRBJ2-5 for the parts outside the CDR3, the full variable domain is GAGVSQSPSNKVTEKGKDVELRCDPISGHTALYWYRQSLGQGLEFLIYFQGNSAPDKSGLPSDRFSAERTGGSVSTLTIQRTQQEDSAVYLCASSFKTAGETQYFGPGTRLLVL.

This chain connects TRBV30 to TRBJ1-1; TRBD1 agrees at 8 bases. CDR3 size: 14 residues. CDR1 and CDR2 from the germline V gene are GTSNPN and SVGIG (reference sequence). Losses at the gene ends were 4 bases for V and 5 bases for J; bases not matched to a gene: 9. The CDR3 sequence: CAWNQGAGDTEAFF. In nucleotides, the CDR3 is TGTGCCTGGAACCAGGGGGCTGGGGATACTGAAGCTTTCTTT. The full variable domain, rest sourced from reference TRBV30 and TRBJ1-1, is SQTIHQWPATLVQPVGSPLSLECTVEGTSNPNLYWYRQAAGRGLQLLFYSVGIGQISSEVPQNLSASRPQDRQFILSSKKLLLSDSGFYLCAWNQGAGDTEAFFGQGTRLTVV.

The V gene is TRBV2, the J gene TRBJ1-1; no reliable D call. CDR1 is SNHLY and CDR2 is FYNNEI in the germline V gene. Trimming cost V 8 bases and J 2 bases, with 12 bases left between them. The CDR3 is made up of 13 amino acids. CDR3 DNA sequence: TGTGCCAGCGGGATAGGAGGAAACACTGAAGCTTTCTTT. It yields the protein CASGIGGNTEAFF.

This clone was seen just once. The rearrangement uses TRBV27 and TRBJ1-2; D might be TRBD1 (5 bases). Germline V gene sequence: CDR1 MNHEY, CDR2 SMNVEV (reference sequence). Trimming took off 3 bases at V and 8 bases at J, with 13 bases between the two ends. There are 13 residues in the CDR3. The CDR3 loop reads CASSLAGLNGYTF. Written as DNA, the CDR3 is TGTGCCAGCAGTTTGGCAGGGTTGAACGGCTACACCTTC.